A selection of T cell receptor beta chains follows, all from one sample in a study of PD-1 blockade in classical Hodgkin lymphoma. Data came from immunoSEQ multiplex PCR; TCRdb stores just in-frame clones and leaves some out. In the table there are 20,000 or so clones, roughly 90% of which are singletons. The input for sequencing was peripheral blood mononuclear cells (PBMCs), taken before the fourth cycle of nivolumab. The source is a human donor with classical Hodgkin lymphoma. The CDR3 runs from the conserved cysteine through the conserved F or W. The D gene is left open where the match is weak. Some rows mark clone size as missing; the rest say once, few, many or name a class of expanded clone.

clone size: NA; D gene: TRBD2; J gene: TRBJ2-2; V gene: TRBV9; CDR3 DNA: TGTGCCAGCAGCAAACCGGGACTAGCGGGCGCCGGGGAGCTGTTTTTT; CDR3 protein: CASSKPGLAGAGELFF
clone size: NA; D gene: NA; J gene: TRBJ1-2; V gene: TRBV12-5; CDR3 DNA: TGTGCTAGTGGTTTGAATCCACAATACTATGGCTACACCTTC; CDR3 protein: CASGLNPQYYGYTF
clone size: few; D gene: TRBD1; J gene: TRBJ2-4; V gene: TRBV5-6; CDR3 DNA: TGTGCCAGCAGTTCGCGGGACAGGGGCAACATTCAGTACTTC; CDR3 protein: CASSSRDRGNIQYF
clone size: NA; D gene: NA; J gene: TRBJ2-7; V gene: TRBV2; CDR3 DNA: TGTGCCAGCAGTGTGATTAACGAGCAGTACTTC; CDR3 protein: CASSVINEQYF
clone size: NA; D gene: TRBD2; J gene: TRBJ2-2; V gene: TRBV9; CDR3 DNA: TGTGCCAGCAGCGTAGCTACGGGGGGAGGAACCGGGGAGCTGTTTTTT; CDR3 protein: CASSVATGGGTGELFF
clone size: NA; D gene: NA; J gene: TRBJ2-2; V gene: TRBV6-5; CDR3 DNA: TGTGCCAGCAGCCGGTGGGGTGTCGGAACCGGGGAGCTGTTTTTT; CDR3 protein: CASSRWGVGTGELFF
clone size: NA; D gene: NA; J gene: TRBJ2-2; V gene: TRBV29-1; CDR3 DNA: TGCAGCGTTTTCAGGGGTGGCGGGCCCGGGGAGCTGTTTTTT; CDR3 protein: CSVFRGGGPGELFF
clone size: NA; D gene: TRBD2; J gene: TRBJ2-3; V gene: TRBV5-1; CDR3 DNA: TGCGCCAGCAGCTTAACCGGGGGGGCAAGGGCAGATACGCAGTATTTT; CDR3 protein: CASSLTGGARADTQYF
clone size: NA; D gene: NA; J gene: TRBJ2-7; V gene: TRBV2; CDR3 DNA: TGTGCCAGCAGAAGGGACCTTGACGAGCAGTACTTC; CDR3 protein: CASRRDLDEQYF
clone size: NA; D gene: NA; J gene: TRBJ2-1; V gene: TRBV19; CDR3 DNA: TGTGCCAGTAGTATGTGGGGGACATACAACCACAATGAGCAGTTCTTC; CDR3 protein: CASSMWGTYNHNEQFF
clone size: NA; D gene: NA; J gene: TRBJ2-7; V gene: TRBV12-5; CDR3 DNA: TGTGCTAGTGGTTTGGTAAGCCCGAGCGAGCAGTACTTC; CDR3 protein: CASGLVSPSEQYF
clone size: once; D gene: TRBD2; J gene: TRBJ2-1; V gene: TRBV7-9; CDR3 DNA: TGTGCCAGCAGAGCGATAGCGGGGGCCTCCTACAATGAGCAGTTCTTC; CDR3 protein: CASRAIAGASYNEQFF
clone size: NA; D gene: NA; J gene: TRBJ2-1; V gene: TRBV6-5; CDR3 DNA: TGTGCCAGCACCCTTGGGGGGGGCGGTGAGCAGTTCTTC; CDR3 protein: CASTLGGGGEQFF
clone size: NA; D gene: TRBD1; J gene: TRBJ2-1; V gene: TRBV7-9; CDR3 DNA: TGTGCCAGCAGTCGGACAGGGGATGAGCAGTTCTTC; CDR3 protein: CASSRTGDEQFF
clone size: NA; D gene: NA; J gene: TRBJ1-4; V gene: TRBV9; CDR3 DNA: TGTGCCAGCAGCCCCCGGCTTAATGAAAAACTGTTTTTT; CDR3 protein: CASSPRLNEKLFF
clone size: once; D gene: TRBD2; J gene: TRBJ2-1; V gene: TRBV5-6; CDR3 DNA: TGTGCCAGCAAGGGACTAGCGGGAGTTGAGCAGTTCTTC; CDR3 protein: CASKGLAGVEQFF
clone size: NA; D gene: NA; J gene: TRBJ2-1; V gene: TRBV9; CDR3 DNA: TGTGCCAGCAGCGTTACAGGACATGAGCAGTTCTTC; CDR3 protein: CASSVTGHEQFF
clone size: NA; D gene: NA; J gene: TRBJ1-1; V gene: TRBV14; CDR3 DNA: TGTGCCAGCAGCCAAGTAGGTCCAAGGGGGGCTTTCTTT; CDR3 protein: CASSQVGPRGAFF
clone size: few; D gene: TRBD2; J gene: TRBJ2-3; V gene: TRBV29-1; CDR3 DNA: TGCAGCGTGGGAAGGACTAGCTTTTCAGATACGCAGTATTTT; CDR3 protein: CSVGRTSFSDTQYF
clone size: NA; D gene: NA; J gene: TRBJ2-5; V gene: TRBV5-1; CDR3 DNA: TGCGCCAGCAGCTTGGTTGCTGATAAGACCCAGTACTTC; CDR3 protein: CASSLVADKTQYF
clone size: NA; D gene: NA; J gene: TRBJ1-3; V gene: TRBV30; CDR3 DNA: TGTGCCTGGAGTGTCGGGACCTTATCTGGAAACACCATATATTTT; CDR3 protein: CAWSVGTLSGNTIYF
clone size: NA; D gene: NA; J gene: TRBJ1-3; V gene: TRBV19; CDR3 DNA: TGTGCCAGTCAGGTTCAGGGAAGTGGAAACACCATATATTTT; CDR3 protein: CASQVQGSGNTIYF
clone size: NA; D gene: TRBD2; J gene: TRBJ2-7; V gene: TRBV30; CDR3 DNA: TGTGCCTGGAGTCCCGGGACTAGCGGGATCAACGAGCAGTACTTC; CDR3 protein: CAWSPGTSGINEQYF
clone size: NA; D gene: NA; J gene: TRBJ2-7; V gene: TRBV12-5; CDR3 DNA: TGTGCTAGTGGTTTCAACCCCGACCTAGCGAAAATCTCCGAGCAGTACTTC; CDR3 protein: CASGFNPDLAKISEQYF
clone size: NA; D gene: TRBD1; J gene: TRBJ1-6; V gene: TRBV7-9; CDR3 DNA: TGTGCCAGCAGCTTAGGACAGGGCGATTCACCCCTCCACTTT; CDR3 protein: CASSLGQGDSPLHF
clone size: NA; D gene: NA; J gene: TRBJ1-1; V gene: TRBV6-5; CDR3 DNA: TGTGCCAGCAGCGAAGGCACTGAAGCTTTCTTT; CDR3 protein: CASSEGTEAFF
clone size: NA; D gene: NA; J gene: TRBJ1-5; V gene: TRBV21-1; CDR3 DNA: TGTGCCAGCAGCATAGAACTTGGGGATCAGCCCCAGCATTTT; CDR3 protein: CASSIELGDQPQHF